One sample yielded the 7 T cell receptor beta chains listed below, sequenced in a study of CD8+ T cells in alopecia areata. cDNA reverse transcribed from extracted RNA served as the sequencing template. Sequenced by immunoSEQ multiplex PCR; TCRdb stores in-frame clones only, minus some. The sample shows over 150,000 clones, 58% of them seen only once. Treatment reported: oral pan-JAK inhibitor, 5-10 mg twice daily. The source was CD4+ T cells sorted from blood, collected at week 24, from a patient treated with tofacitinib. The origin of the receptors is a human donor with alopecia areata.

The chain links TRBV6-6 to TRBJ1-1; D might be TRBD1 (5 bases). V was pared by 5 bases and J by 1 base, with 11 bases between. The CDR3 is 14 amino acids. Germline CDR1 MNHNY, CDR2 SVGAGI (reference sequence). The CDR3 nucleotides are TGTGCCAGCAGTAACAGGCGGGGGAACACTGAAGCTTTCTTT. Its protein is CASSNRRGNTEAFF.

With regard to this clone: The same CDR3 arises from other DNA sequences in this sample as well. The CDR3, as DNA: TGTGCCTGGAGCTCGAGGTATGGCTACACCTTC. Protein: CAWSSRYGYTF. The chain combines TRBV30 with TRBJ1-2; no clear D gene. CDR1 is GTSNPN and CDR2 is SVGIG in the germline V gene (reference sequence). Deletions cut 3 bases from V and 5 bases from J, with 7 bases between. The CDR3 sequence is 11 residues long.

The chain joins TRBV30 to TRBJ2-2; TRBD2 matches 11 bases. Losses at the gene ends were 4 bases for V and 7 bases for J; bases not matched to a gene: 5. The CDR3 has 14 residues. Germline CDR1 reads GTSNPN; CDR2 reads SVGIG (reference sequence). This chain's CDR3 is CAWTGTSGGGELFF. CDR3 in DNA: TGTGCCTGGACTGGGACTAGCGGCGGCGGGGAGCTGTTTTTT. The entire variable domain, with the rest obtained from reference TRBV30 and TRBJ2-2, is as follows: SQTIHQWPATLVQPVGSPLSLECTVEGTSNPNLYWYRQAAGRGLQLLFYSVGIGQISSEVPQNLSASRPQDRQFILSSKKLLLSDSGFYLCAWTGTSGGGELFFGEGSRLTVL.

This clone turned up a few times. This chain joins TRBV5-4 and TRBJ2-7; 8 nucleotides align to TRBD1. The length of the CDR3 is 14 residues. Germline assignment: CDR1 SGHNT and CDR2 YYREEE (reference sequence). Trimming took 5 bases from V and 6 from J; bases not matched to a gene: 10. The chain's CDR3 is CASRLGQGGSEQYF. Here the CDR3 DNA reads TGTGCCAGCAGACTAGGACAGGGTGGAAGCGAGCAGTACTTC.

There are a few counts of this clone. V and J are TRBV28 and TRBJ1-5, with TRBD1 matching 7 bases. This CDR3 comprises 13 residues. Germline V gene sequence: CDR1 MDHEN, CDR2 SYDVKM. The ends lost 7 bases at V and 3 bases at J; junction bases unmatched: 3. The chain's CDR3 is CASKTGTNQPQHF. The CDR3 nucleotides are TGTGCCAGCAAGACAGGGACCAATCAGCCCCAGCATTTT. Looking up the rest from reference TRBV28 and TRBJ1-5 gives the full variable domain: DVKVTQSSRYLVKRTGEKVFLECVQDMDHENMFWYRQDPGLGLRLIYFSYDVKMKEKGDIPEGYSVSREKKERFSLILESASTNQTSMYLCASKTGTNQPQHFGDGTRLSIL.

The gene calls are TRBV5-1 and TRBJ2-7; 9 bases line up with TRBD1. This CDR3 is 15 amino acids long. The ends lost 0 bases at V and 3 bases at J; junction bases unmatched: 4. Germline-derived CDR1 and CDR2 are SGHRS and YFSETQ. The chain's CDR3 is CASSLDQGQGYEQYF. CDR3 coding DNA: TGCGCCAGCAGCTTGGATCAGGGACAGGGCTACGAGCAGTACTTC.

The chain has TRBV30 and TRBJ2-1, with 7 bases identical to TRBD2. Trimming took 0 bases from V and 7 from J; bases not matched to a gene: 3. Germline CDR1 is GTSNPN and CDR2 is SVGIG (reference sequence). The CDR3 covers 13 residues. DNA for the CDR3: TGTGCCTGGAGTGTGGGAGGGCCGAATGAGCAGTTCTTC. Translating it yields CAWSVGGPNEQFF.